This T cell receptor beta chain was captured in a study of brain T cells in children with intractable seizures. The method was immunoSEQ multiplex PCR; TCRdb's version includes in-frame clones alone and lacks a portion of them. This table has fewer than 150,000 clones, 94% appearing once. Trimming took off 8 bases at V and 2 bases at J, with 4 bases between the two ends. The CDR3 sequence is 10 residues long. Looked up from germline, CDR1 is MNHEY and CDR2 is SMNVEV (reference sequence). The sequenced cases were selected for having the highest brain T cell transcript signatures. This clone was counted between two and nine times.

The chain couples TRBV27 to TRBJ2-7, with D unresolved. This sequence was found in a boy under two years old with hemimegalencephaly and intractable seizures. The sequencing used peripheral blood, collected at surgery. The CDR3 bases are TGTGCCAGCGGCACCTACGAGCAGTACTTC. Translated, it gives CASGTYEQYF.